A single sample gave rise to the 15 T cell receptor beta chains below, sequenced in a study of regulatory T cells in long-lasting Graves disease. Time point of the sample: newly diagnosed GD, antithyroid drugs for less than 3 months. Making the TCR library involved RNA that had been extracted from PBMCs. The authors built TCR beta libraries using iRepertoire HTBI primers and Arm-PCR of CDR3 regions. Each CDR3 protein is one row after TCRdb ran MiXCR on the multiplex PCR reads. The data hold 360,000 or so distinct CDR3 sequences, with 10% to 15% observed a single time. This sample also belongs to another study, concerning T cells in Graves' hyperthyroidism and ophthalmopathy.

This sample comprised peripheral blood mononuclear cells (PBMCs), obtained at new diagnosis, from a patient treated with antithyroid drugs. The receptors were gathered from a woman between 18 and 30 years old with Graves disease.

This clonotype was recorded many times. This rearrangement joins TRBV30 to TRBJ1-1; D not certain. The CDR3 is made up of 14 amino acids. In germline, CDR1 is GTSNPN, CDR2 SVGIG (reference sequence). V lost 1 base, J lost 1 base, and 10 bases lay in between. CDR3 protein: CAWSGVSGNTEAFF. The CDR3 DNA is TGTGCCTGGAGTGGGGTCTCTGGGAACACTGAAGCTTTCTTT.

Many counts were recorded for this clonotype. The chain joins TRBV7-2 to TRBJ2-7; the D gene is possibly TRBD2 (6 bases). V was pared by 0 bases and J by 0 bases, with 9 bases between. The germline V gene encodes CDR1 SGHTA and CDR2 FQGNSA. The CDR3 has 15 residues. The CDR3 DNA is TGTGCCAGCAGCTTAGCTAGCGGAAACTCCTACGAGCAGTACTTC. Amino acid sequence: CASSLASGNSYEQYF.

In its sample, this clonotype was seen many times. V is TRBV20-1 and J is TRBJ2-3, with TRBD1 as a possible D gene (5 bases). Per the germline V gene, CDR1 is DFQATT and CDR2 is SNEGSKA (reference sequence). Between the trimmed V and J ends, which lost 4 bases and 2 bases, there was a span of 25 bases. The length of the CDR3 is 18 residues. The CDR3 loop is CSATTPPRQHSSTDTQYF. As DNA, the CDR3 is TGCAGTGCTACGACCCCCCCCCGACAGCACTCCTCCACAGATACGCAGTATTTT.

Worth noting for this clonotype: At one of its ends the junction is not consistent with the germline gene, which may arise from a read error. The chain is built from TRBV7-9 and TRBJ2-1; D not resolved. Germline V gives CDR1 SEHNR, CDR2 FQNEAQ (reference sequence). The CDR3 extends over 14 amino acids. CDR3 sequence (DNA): TGTGCCAGCGGCTTAGTAGTGTTAGAGGACGAGCAGTTCTTC. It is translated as CASGLVVLEDEQFF.

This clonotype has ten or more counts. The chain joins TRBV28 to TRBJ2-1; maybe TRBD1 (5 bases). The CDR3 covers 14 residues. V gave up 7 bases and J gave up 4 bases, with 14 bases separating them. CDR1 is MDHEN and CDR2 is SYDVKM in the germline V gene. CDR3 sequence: CASNPRQTYNEQFF. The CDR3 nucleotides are TGTGCCAGCAATCCCCGACAGACTTACAATGAGCAGTTCTTC.

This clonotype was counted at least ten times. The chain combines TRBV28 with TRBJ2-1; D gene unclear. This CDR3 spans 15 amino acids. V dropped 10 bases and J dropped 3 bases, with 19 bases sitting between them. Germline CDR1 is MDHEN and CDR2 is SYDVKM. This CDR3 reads CATNEIRRIYNEQFF. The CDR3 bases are TGTGCCACCAATGAGATCCGTCGGATCTACAATGAGCAGTTCTTC.

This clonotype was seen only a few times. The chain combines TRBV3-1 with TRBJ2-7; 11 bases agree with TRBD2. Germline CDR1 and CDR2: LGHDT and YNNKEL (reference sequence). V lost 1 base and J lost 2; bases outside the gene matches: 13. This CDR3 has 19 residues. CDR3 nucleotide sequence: TGTGCCAGCAGCCAAGGGATACTAGCGGGAGCCACCACTACCTACGAGCAGTACTTC. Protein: CASSQGILAGATTTYEQYF.

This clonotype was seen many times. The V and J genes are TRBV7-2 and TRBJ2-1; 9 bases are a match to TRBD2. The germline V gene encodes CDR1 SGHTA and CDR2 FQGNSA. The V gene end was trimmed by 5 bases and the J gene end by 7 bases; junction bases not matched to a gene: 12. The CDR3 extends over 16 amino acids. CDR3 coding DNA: TGTGCCAGCAGCGTTACGGCGCGGGGGGGCAGGAATGAGCAGTTCTTC. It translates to CASSVTARGGRNEQFF. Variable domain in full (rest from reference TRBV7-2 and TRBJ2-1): GAGVSQSPSNKVTEKGKDVELRCDPISGHTALYWYRQSLGQGLEFLIYFQGNSAPDKSGLPSDRFSAERTGGSVSTLTIQRTQQEDSAVYLCASSVTARGGRNEQFFGPGTRLTVL.

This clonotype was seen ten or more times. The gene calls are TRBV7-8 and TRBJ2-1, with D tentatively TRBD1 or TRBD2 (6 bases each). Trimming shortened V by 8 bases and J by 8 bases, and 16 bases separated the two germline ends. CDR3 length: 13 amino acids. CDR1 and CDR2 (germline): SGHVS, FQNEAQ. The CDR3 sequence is CASLFVGGYEQFF. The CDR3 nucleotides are TGTGCCAGCCTTTTTGTGGGGGGCTATGAGCAGTTCTTC.

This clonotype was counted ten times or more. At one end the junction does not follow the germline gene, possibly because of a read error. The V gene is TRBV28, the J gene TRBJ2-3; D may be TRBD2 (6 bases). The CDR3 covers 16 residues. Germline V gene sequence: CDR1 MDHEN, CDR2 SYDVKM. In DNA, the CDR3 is TGTGCCAGCAGCTTATTCGGAGGGCCGGGCACAGATACGCAGTATTTT. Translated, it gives CASSLFGGPGTDTQYF.

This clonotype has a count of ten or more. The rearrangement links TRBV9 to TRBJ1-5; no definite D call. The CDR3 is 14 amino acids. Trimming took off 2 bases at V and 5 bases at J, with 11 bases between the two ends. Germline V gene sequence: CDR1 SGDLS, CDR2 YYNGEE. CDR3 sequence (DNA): TGTGCCAGCAGCGTGGGTCTAGGCGATCAGCCCCAGCATTTT. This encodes CASSVGLGDQPQHF.

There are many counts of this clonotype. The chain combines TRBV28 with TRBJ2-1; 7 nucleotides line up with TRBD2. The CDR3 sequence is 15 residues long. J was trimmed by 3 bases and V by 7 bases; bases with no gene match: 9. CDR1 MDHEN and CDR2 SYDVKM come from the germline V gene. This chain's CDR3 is CASTLGTINYNEQFF. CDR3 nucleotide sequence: TGTGCCAGCACCCTAGGGACTATCAACTACAATGAGCAGTTCTTC.

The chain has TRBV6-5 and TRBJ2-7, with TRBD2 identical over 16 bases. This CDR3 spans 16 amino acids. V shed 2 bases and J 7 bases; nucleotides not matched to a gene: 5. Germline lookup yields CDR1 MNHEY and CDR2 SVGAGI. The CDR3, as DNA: TGTGCCAGCAGTTACCCAGGGACTAGCGGGAGGGATGAGCAGTACTTC. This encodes CASSYPGTSGRDEQYF.

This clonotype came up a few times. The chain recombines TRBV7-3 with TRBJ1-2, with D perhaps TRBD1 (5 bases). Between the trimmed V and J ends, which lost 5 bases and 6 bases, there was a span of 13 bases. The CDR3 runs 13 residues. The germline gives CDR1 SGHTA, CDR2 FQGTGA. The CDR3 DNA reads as TGTGCCAGCAGCCCAGCCCAGGGAGATGGCTACACCTTC. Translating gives CASSPAQGDGYTF.

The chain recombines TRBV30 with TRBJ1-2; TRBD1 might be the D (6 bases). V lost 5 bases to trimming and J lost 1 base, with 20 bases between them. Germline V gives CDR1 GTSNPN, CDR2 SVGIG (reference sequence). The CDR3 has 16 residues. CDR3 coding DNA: TGTGCCTGGGGATGGGGGGCCACCCGACTTAACTATGGCTACACCTTC. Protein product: CAWGWGATRLNYGYTF.